This T cell receptor beta chain emerged from a study of control samples from healthy donors and cancer patients. This clone was observed a handful of times. The CDR3 is made up of 11 amino acids. Trimming removed 5 bases from V and 2 bases from J, with 6 bases in between. CDR1 is DFQATT, CDR2 SNEGSKA, per germline (reference sequence). This table comes from immunoSEQ multiplex PCR, and its TCRdb copy is limited to in-frame clones, with some not included. The sample holds approximately 40,000 clones, about 86% seen once. The TCR comes from a woman aged 60-70 years with lung cancer. Sequencing used PBMCs. V gene TRBV20-1 combines with J gene TRBJ1-2; D is ambiguous. The CDR3 is CSAVPNYGYTF. In DNA, the CDR3 is TGCAGTGCTGTACCAAACTATGGCTACACCTTC.